Presented here are 22 T cell receptor beta chains from one specimen sequenced in a study of breast tumors, draining lymph nodes, adjacent tissues. TCRdb passed the multiplex PCR reads through MiXCR, listing each CDR3 protein once. The sample includes 120,000 or so distinct CDR3 sequences, about 20% of them seen just once. Samples came from axillary lymph nodes draining the breast cancer. The sample taken for sequencing was axillary lymph node tissue. The receptors originated from a female donor with breast cancer. Some clones in this sample may be carry-over from other donors' samples.

A word on this clonotype: Because the CDR3 is missing its conserved closing phenylalanine or tryptophan, this is likely a read error. V gene TRBV7-2 combines with J gene TRBJ2-7; 8 positions agree with TRBD1. Germline V CDR1 and CDR2: SGHTA, FQGNSA. CDR3 length equals 14 residues. V lost 3 bases to trimming and J lost 3 bases; unmatched junction nucleotides: 4. The CDR3: CASSLGDRNYEQYL. In DNA form, the CDR3 reads TGTGCCAGCAGCTTGGGGGACAGGAACTACGAGCAGTACCTC.

This clonotype was seen repeatedly, ten times or more. The V gene is TRBV10-1, the J gene TRBJ2-2; 13 positions match TRBD2. The trim removed 3 bases at V and 5 bases at J, leaving 0 bases unmatched. Germline V gene lookup returns CDR1 WNHNN and CDR2 SYGVQD (reference sequence). The CDR3 totals 15 residues. The chain's CDR3 is CASSELAGGTGELFF. The CDR3 coding sequence is TGCGCCAGCAGTGAACTAGCGGGAGGGACCGGGGAGCTGTTTTTT.

Concerning this clonotype itself: This may come from a read error, since a much larger clone is one base off. The chain recombines TRBV6-2 or TRBV6-3 with TRBJ2-3; D assignment may be TRBD1 or TRBD2 (5 bases each). V lost 8 bases and J lost 1, with 10 bases in between. The CDR3 runs to 13 residues. Germline values: CDR1 MNHEY, CDR2 SVGEGT. The CDR3 loop is CASCQGGTDTQYF. CDR3 nucleotides: TGTGCCAGCTGCCAGGGAGGCACAGATACGCAGTATTTT.

This clonotype was detected ten times or more. The chain carries TRBV4-2 and TRBJ2-1; TRBD2 agrees at 9 bases. Trimming at V came to 6 bases and at J to 5 bases, leaving 8 bases not matched to a gene. The CDR3 totals 15 residues. Germline V gene sequence: CDR1 LGHNA, CDR2 YNFKEQ. In DNA form, the CDR3 reads TGTGCCAGCAGTCTGACTAGCGGAGATAACAATGAGCAGTTCTTC. It encodes CASSLTSGDNNEQFF.

This clonotype showed up many times. The CDR3 bases are TGTGCCAGCAGCTTAGTTCATGAGGCGGGAAACTATGGCTACACCTTC. Its translation: CASSLVHEAGNYGYTF. The chain employs TRBV7-8 and TRBJ1-2, with D uncertain. The CDR3 covers 16 residues. Germline CDR1 SGHVS, CDR2 FQNEAQ. V gave up 1 base and J gave up 2 bases, with 14 bases separating them.

This clonotype was seen repeatedly, ten times or more. The chain has TRBV20-1 and TRBJ1-4; D is unresolved. The ends were cut back, 2 bases at V and 3 bases at J, with 13 bases in the middle. Germline V gene sequence: CDR1 DFQATT, CDR2 SNEGSKA (reference sequence). The CDR3 extends over 15 amino acids. The CDR3, as DNA: TGCAGTGCTAGAAGGTTTACGGGTTCTAATGAAAAACTGTTTTTT. Amino acids: CSARRFTGSNEKLFF.

About this clonotype itself: With a much larger clone just one base away, this may be a read error. Since the CDR3 does not end with the conserved phenylalanine or tryptophan, this likely comes from a read error. V is TRBV12-3 or TRBV12-4 and J is TRBJ1-5; TRBD1 might be the D (6 bases). The V and J ends lost 6 bases and 4 bases respectively, with 19 bases between them. The CDR3 covers 16 residues. Here the CDR3 DNA reads TGTGCCAGCAGCACAACGGTAGGGGGGGCAAATCAGCCCCAGCATTCT. This codes for CASSTTVGGANQPQHS.

The table lists this clonotype with many counts. The CDR3 DNA reads as TGTGCCAGCAGTTACCGAGCGGGAGAGAGCACAGATACGCAGTATTTT. Translation gives CASSYRAGESTDTQYF. The chain employs TRBV6-5 and TRBJ2-3, with TRBD2 matching 8 bases. Germline CDR1 and CDR2: MNHEY and SVGAGI. The CDR3 is made up of 16 amino acids. The ends lost 2 bases at V and 0 bases at J; junction bases unmatched: 4.

This clonotype occurred many times. The chain recombines TRBV20-1 with TRBJ2-3; TRBD2 is a possible D gene (5 bases). The V gene's germline CDR1 is DFQATT and CDR2 SNEGSKA (reference sequence). The CDR3 totals 14 residues. The ends were cut back, 4 bases at V and 3 bases at J, with 14 bases in the middle. The CDR3 protein is CSATTMGATDTQYF. Here the CDR3 DNA reads TGCAGTGCTACAACGATGGGAGCGACAGATACGCAGTATTTT.

This clonotype was seen repeatedly, ten times or more. The J gene is TRBJ2-3, the V gene TRBV5-1, with 10 bases lining up with TRBD2. The CDR3 is 17 amino acids. The germline V gene encodes CDR1 SGHRS and CDR2 YFSETQ. V lost 1 base to trimming and J lost 6 bases; unmatched junction nucleotides: 11. The CDR3 reads CASSLTLLAGSTDTQYF. Written as DNA, the CDR3 is TGCGCCAGCAGCTTGACCCTACTAGCGGGGTCCACGGATACGCAGTATTTT.

This clonotype has a count of ten or more. This chain connects TRBV7-9 to TRBJ1-2; D not certain. The V end was cut by 1 base, the J end by 2 bases, with 11 bases between. The germline gives CDR1 SEHNR, CDR2 FQNEAQ (reference sequence). The CDR3 consists of 15 residues. CDR3 coding DNA: TGTGCCAGCAGCTTAGAGTTTGGTGGAAACTATGGCTACACCTTC. Protein product: CASSLEFGGNYGYTF.

Ten or more counts support this clonotype. The V and J genes are TRBV4-2 and TRBJ2-2, with 10 bases that match TRBD1. The CDR3 spans 17 residues. Losses at the gene ends were 4 bases for V and 6 bases for J; bases not matched to a gene: 11. Germline loops: CDR1 LGHNA, CDR2 YNFKEQ. The CDR3 region has the DNA TGTGCCAGCAGCCTAGGGGACAGGGGCGATGTGGCCGGGGAGCTGTTTTTT. Residues: CASSLGDRGDVAGELFF.

Note on this clonotype: A clone one base away is much larger, so this may be a read error. This chain joins TRBV7-2 and TRBJ2-1; 10 bases align to TRBD2. Per the germline V gene, CDR1 is SGHTA and CDR2 is FQGNSA. CDR3 size: 15 residues. CDR3 nucleotide sequence: TGTGCCAGCAGCTCACCTAGCGGGAGCTACGATGAGCAGTTCTTC. Its translation: CASSSPSGSYDEQFF.

This chain connects TRBV20-1 to TRBJ1-5; possible D gene TRBD1, 5 bases. The V end lost 0 bases, the J end lost 4 bases, and 13 bases lay between the germline ends. Germline V gives CDR1 DFQATT, CDR2 SNEGSKA (reference sequence). The CDR3 runs to 15 residues. The CDR3 loop is CSARDGQGGNQPQHF. CDR3 DNA sequence: TGCAGTGCTAGAGATGGGCAGGGAGGGAATCAGCCCCAGCATTTT.

In the case of this clonotype: A much larger clone lies a single base off, so this may be a read error. The CDR3 loop is CASSLAPGQSYGYTF. CDR3 in DNA: TGTGCCAGCAGCTTAGCGCCGGGACAGAGCTATGGCTACACCTTC. The V gene is TRBV11-2, the J gene TRBJ1-2; 7 bases agree with TRBD1. The CDR3 is 15 amino acids. Unmatched junction bases numbered 6, after V lost 1 base and J lost 4 bases. Germline CDR1 and CDR2: SGHAT and FQNNGV.

With respect to this clonotype: A much larger clone differs by one base, so this may be a read error. J is TRBJ2-7 and V is TRBV28; possibly TRBD2 for D (6 bases). CDR1 and CDR2 from the germline V gene are MDHEN and SYDVKM. The CDR3 loop spans 15 amino acids. The CDR3 protein is CASSPMGRGSSEQCF. CDR3 sequence (DNA): TGTGCCAGCAGCCCGATGGGACGGGGGTCTAGCGAGCAGTGCTTC.

In this sample, this clonotype turned up many times. The CDR3 here is CASRGQGGYEQYF. The CDR3 DNA reads as TGTGCCAGCAGGGGACAAGGGGGATACGAGCAGTACTTC. The chain is built from TRBV5-6 and TRBJ2-7; D perhaps matches TRBD1 (6 bases). The V gene's germline CDR1 is SGHDT and CDR2 YYEEEE. The CDR3 runs 13 residues. The V gene lost 5 bases and the J gene lost 4 bases, with 13 bases spanning the gap.

A word on this clonotype: It may be a read error: a sequence one base away is much more abundant. The chain couples TRBV6-2 or TRBV6-3 to TRBJ1-5, with D hard to call. CDR3 size: 16 residues. Germline V gives CDR1 MNHEY, CDR2 SVGEGT. DNA for the CDR3: TGTGCCAGCAGTTACCTCAAGGTCTCTAGCAATCAGCCCCGGCATTTT. The encoded protein is CASSYLKVSSNQPRHF.

The gene calls are TRBV28 and TRBJ2-3; D may be TRBD2 (5 bases). From germline, CDR1 is MDHEN and CDR2 SYDVKM. V lost 2 bases and J 2 bases, leaving 11 bases between the germline ends. CDR3 size: 15 residues. This CDR3 is CASSLMWENTDTQYF. The CDR3 nucleotides read TGTGCCAGCAGTTTAATGTGGGAGAACACAGATACGCAGTATTTT.

This clonotype came up many times. The V and J genes are TRBV5-1 and TRBJ1-3, with unresolved D. The CDR3 has 15 residues. Trimming removed 1 base from V and 2 bases from J, with 10 bases in between. Per the germline V gene, CDR1 is SGHRS and CDR2 is YFSETQ. The CDR3 nucleotides read TGCGCCAGCAGCTTGATTCCGGGTGCTGGAAACACCATATATTTT. Its translation: CASSLIPGAGNTIYF. The variable domain in full, with the rest retrieved from reference TRBV5-1 and TRBJ1-3, is KAGVTQTPRYLIKTRGQQVTLSCSPISGHRSVSWYQQTPGQGLQFLFEYFSETQRNKGNFPGRFSGRQFSNSRSEMNVSTLELGDSALYLCASSLIPGAGNTIYFGEGSWLTVV.

The table lists this clonotype with many counts. CDR3 nucleotides: TGTGCCAGCAGCTTGGGTCTCCGGACAGGGCCCGGGGAGCTGTTTTTT. This gives the protein CASSLGLRTGPGELFF. This chain connects TRBV5-6 to TRBJ2-2; TRBD1 matches 8 bases. Germline V gene lookup returns CDR1 SGHDT and CDR2 YYEEEE. The junction had 7 bases not matched to a gene; V was cut back by 0 bases and J by 6 bases. The CDR3 consists of 16 residues.

This clonotype was observed at least ten times. The rearrangement uses TRBV2 and TRBJ2-2, with 11 positions matching TRBD2. Germline trimming cut 7 bases from V and 5 bases from J; bases unmatched to any gene: 6. Germline V gives CDR1 SNHLY, CDR2 FYNNEI. This CDR3 has 15 residues. CDR3 amino acids: CASTTGTSGTGELFF. CDR3 DNA: TGTGCCAGCACCACCGGGACTAGCGGTACCGGGGAGCTGTTTTTT. Full variable domain (missing parts from reference TRBV2 and TRBJ2-2): EPEVTQTPSHQVTQMGQEVILRCVPISNHLYFYWYRQILGQKVEFLVSFYNNEISEKSEIFDDQFSVERPDGSNFTLKIRSTKLEDSAMYFCASTTGTSGTGELFFGEGSRLTVL.